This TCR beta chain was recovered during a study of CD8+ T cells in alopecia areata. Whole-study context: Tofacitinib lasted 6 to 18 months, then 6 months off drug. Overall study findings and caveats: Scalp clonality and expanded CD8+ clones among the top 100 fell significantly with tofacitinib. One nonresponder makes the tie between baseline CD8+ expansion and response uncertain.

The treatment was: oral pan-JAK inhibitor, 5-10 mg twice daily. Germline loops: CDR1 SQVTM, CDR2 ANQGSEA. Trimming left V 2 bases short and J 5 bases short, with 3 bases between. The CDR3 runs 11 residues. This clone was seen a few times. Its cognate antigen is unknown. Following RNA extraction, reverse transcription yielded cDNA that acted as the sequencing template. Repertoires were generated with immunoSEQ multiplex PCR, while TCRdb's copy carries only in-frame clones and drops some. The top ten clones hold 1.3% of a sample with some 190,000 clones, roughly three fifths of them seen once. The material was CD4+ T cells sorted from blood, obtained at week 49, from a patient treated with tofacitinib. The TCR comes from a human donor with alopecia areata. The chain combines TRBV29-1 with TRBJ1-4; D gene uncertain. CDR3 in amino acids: CSVEKNEKLFF. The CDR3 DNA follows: TGCAGCGTTGAAAAGAATGAAAAACTGTTTTTT.